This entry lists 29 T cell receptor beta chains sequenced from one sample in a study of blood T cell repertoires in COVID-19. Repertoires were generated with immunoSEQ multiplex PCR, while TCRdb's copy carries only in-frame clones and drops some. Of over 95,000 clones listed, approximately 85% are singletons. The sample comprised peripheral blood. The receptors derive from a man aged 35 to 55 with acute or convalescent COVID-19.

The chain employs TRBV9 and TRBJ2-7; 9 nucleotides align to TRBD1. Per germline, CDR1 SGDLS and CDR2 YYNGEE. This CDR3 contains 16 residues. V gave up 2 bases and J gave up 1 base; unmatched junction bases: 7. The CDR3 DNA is TGTGCCAGCAGCGTGCGCGGGACAGGGAGTTCCTACGAGCAGTACTTC. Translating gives CASSVRGTGSSYEQYF.

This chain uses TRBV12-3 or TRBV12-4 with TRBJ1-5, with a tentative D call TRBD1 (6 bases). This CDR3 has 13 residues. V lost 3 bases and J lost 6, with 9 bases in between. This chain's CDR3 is CASSFQGGQPQHF. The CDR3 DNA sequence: TGTGCCAGCAGTTTTCAAGGGGGTCAGCCCCAGCATTTT.

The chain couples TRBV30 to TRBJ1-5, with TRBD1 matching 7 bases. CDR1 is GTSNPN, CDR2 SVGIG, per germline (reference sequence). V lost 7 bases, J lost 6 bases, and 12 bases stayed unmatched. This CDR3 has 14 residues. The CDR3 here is CAYGQEDARQPQHF. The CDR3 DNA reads TGTGCCTACGGACAGGAGGACGCTCGTCAGCCCCAGCATTTT.

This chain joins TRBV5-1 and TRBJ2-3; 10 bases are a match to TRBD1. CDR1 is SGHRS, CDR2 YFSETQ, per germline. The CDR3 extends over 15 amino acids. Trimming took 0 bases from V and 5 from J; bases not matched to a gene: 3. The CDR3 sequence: CASSLAGQGGDTQYF. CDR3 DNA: TGCGCCAGCAGCTTGGCAGGACAGGGGGGAGATACGCAGTATTTT.

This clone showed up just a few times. The CDR3 loop is CASSLLRSSIYEQYF. CDR3 DNA sequence: TGTGCCAGCAGCTTGTTAAGGTCTAGCATCTACGAGCAGTACTTC. The V gene is TRBV11-2, the J gene TRBJ2-7, with D maybe TRBD2 (5 bases). Germline V gene data show CDR1 as SGHAT and CDR2 as FQNNGV. V was clipped by 3 bases and J by 3 bases, with 15 bases between them. The CDR3 contains 15 residues. The whole variable domain, filled in from reference TRBV11-2 and TRBJ2-7, reads EAGVAQSPRYKIIEKRQSVAFWCNPISGHATLYWYQQILGQGPKLLIQFQNNGVVDDSQLPKDRFSAERLKGVDSTLKIQPAKLEDSAVYLCASSLLRSSIYEQYFGPGTRLTVT.

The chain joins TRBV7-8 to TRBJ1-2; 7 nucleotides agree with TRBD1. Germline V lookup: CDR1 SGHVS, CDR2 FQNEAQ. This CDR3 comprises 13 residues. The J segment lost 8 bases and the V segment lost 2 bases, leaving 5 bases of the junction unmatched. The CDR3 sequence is CASSLRQGPGYTF. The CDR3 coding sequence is TGTGCCAGCAGCTTACGACAGGGTCCCGGCTACACCTTC.

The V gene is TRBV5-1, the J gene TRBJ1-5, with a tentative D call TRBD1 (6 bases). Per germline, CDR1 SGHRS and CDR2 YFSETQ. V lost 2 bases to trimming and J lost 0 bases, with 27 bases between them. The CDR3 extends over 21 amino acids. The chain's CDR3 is CASSFCIRTDRKVYSNQPQHF. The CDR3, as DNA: TGCGCCAGCAGCTTTTGCATTCGAACAGACAGGAAAGTTTATAGCAATCAGCCCCAGCATTTT.

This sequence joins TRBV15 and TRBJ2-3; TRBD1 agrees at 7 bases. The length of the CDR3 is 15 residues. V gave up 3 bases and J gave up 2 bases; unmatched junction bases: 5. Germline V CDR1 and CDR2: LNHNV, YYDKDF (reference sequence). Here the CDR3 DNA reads TGTGCCACCAGCAGCTCGGGACAGAACACAGATACGCAGTATTTT. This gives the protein CATSSSGQNTDTQYF.

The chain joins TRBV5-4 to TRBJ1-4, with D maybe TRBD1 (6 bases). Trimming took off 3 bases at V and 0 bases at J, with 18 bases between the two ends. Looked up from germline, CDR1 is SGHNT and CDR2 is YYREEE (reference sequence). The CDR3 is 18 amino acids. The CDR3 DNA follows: TGTGCCAGCAGCTCAAAAACAGGGTCCTATGCAACTAATGAAAAACTGTTTTTT. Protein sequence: CASSSKTGSYATNEKLFF.

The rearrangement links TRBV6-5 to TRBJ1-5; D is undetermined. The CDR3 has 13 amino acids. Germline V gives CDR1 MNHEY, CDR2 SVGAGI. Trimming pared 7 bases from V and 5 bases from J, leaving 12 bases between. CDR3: CASTPFGDQPQHF. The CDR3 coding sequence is TGTGCCAGCACCCCCTTTGGAGATCAGCCCCAGCATTTT.

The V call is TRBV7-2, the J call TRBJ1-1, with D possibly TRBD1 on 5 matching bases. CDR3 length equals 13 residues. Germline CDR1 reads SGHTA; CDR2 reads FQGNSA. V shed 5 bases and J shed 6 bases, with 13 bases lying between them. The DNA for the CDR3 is TGTGCCAGCAGCCAAGGGGTAGGGCCTGAAGCTTTCTTT. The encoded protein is CASSQGVGPEAFF. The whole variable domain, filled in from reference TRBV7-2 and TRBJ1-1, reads GAGVSQSPSNKVTEKGKDVELRCDPISGHTALYWYRQSLGQGLEFLIYFQGNSAPDKSGLPSDRFSAERTGGSVSTLTIQRTQQEDSAVYLCASSQGVGPEAFFGQGTRLTVV.

DNA of the CDR3: TGTGCCACCAGTGATTTGGGGGGGGATTCTCACGAGCAGTACTTC. Protein sequence: CATSDLGGDSHEQYF. This rearrangement joins TRBV24-1 to TRBJ2-7; the match to TRBD2 covers 7 bases. Trimming cost V 0 bases and J 5 bases; bases outside gene matches: 6. The germline CDR1 and CDR2 sequences are KGHDR and SFDVKD. CDR3 length equals 15 residues.

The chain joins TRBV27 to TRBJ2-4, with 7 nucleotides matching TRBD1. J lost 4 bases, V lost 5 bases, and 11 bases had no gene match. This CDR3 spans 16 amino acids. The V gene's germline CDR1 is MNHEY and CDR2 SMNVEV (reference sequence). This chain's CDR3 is CASSLRSTGLKNIQYF. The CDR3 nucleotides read TGTGCCAGCAGTCTACGATCGACAGGGCTAAAAAACATTCAGTACTTC.

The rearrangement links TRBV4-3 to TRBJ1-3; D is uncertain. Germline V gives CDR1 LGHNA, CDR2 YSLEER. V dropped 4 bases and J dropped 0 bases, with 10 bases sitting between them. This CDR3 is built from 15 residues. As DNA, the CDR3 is TGCGCCAGCAGCCTAGAACTCCACTCTGGAAACACCATATATTTT. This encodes CASSLELHSGNTIYF.

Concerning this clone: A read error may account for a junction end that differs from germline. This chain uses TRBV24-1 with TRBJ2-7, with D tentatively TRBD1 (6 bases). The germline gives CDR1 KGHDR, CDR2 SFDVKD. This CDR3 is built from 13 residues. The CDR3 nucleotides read TGTGCCACCAGTGACCTACAGGGCTACCAGCAGTACTTC. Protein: CATSDLQGYQQYF.

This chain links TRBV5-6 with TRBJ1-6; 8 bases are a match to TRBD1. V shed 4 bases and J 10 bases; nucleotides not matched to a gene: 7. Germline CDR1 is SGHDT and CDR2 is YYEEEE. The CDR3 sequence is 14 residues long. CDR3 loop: CASSRMTGVSPLHF. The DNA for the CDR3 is TGTGCCAGCAGCCGTATGACAGGGGTCTCACCCCTCCACTTT.

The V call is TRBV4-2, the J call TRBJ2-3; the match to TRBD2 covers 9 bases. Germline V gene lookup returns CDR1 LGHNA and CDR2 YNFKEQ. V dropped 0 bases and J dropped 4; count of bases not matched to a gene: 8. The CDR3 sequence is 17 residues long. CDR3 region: CASSQEDSGGDPDTQYF. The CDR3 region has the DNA TGTGCCAGCAGCCAAGAAGATAGCGGGGGAGACCCAGATACGCAGTATTTT.

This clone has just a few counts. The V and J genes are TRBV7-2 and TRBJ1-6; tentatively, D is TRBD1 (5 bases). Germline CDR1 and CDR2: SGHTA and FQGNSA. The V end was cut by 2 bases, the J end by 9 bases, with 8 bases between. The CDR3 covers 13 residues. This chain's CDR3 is CASSLRGGSPLHF. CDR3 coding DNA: TGTGCCAGCAGCTTAAGGGGAGGTTCACCCCTCCACTTT.

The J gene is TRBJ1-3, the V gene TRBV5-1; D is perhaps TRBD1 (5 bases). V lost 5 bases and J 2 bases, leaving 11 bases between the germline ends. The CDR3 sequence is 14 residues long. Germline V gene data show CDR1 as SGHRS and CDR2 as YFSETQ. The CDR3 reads CASSPGGAGNTIYF. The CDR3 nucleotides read TGCGCCAGCAGTCCAGGAGGGGCTGGAAACACCATATATTTT.

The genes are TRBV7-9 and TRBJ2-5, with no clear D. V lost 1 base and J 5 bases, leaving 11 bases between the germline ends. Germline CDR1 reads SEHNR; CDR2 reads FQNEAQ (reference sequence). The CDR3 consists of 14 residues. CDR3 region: CASSLVNTEETQYF. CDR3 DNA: TGTGCCAGCAGCTTAGTGAACACGGAGGAGACCCAGTACTTC.

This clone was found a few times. CDR3 in amino acids: CASSRGSLNTGELFF. For the CDR3, the DNA is TGCGCCAGCAGCCGCGGGAGCCTGAACACCGGGGAGCTGTTTTTT. This chain uses TRBV4-1 with TRBJ2-2; TRBD2 matches 7 bases. Germline V gene data show CDR1 as MGHRA and CDR2 as YSYEKL. J gave up 1 base and V 4 bases, and 3 bases lay outside the gene matches. The CDR3 loop spans 15 amino acids.

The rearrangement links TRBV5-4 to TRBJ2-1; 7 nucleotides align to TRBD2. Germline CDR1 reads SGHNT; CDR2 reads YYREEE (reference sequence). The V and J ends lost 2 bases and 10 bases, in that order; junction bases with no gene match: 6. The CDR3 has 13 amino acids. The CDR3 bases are TGTGCCAGCAGCTTCCGGGAGGTTGGGGAGCAGTTCTTC. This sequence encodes CASSFREVGEQFF.

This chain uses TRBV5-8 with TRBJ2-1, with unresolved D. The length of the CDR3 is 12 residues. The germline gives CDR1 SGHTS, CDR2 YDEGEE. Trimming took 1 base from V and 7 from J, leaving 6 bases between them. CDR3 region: CASSLFSNEQFF. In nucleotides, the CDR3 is TGTGCCAGCAGCTTGTTCTCGAATGAGCAGTTCTTC.

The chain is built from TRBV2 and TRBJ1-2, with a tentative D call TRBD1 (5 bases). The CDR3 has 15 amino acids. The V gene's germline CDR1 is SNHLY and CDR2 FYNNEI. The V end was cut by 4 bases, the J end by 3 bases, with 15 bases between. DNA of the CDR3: TGTGCCAGCAGTGTGGCGGGGGGTGGGGACTATGGCTACACCTTC. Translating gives CASSVAGGGDYGYTF.

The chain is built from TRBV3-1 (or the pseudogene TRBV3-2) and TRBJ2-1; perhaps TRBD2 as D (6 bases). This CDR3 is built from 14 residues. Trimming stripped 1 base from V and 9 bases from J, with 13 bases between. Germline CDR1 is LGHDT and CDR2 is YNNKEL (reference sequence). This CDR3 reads CASSQVALGGEQFF. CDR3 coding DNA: TGTGCCAGCAGCCAAGTAGCGTTGGGAGGTGAGCAGTTCTTC.

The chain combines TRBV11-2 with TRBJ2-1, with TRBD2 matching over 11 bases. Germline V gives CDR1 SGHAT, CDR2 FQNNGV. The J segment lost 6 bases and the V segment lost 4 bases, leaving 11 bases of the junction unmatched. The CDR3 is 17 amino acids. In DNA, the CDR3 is TGTGCCAGCAGCTCCAAACCCTCTAGCGGGGGGAGCAATGAGCAGTTCTTC. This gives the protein CASSSKPSSGGSNEQFF. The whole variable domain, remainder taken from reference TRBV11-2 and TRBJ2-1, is EAGVAQSPRYKIIEKRQSVAFWCNPISGHATLYWYQQILGQGPKLLIQFQNNGVVDDSQLPKDRFSAERLKGVDSTLKIQPAKLEDSAVYLCASSSKPSSGGSNEQFFGPGTRLTVL.

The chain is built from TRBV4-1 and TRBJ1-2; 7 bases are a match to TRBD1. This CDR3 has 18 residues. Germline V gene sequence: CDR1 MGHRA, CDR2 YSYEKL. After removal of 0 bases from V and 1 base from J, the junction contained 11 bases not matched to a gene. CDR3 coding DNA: TGCGCCAGCAGCCAAGAAGGGTTATTACAGGGGTTTAACTATGGCTACACCTTC. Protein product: CASSQEGLLQGFNYGYTF.

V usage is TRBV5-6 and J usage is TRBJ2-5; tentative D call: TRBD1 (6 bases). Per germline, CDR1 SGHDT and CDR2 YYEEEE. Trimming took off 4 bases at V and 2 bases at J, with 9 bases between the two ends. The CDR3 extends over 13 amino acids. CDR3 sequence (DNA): TGTGCCAGCAGCCCGACAGGACAAGAGACCCAGTACTTC. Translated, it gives CASSPTGQETQYF.

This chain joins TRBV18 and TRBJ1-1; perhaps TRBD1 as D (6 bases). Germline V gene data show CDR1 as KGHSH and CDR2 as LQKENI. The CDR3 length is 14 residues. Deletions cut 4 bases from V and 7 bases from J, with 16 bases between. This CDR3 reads CASSQNRDTLEAFF. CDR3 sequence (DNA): TGTGCCAGCTCACAAAATCGGGACACCCTTGAAGCTTTCTTT.